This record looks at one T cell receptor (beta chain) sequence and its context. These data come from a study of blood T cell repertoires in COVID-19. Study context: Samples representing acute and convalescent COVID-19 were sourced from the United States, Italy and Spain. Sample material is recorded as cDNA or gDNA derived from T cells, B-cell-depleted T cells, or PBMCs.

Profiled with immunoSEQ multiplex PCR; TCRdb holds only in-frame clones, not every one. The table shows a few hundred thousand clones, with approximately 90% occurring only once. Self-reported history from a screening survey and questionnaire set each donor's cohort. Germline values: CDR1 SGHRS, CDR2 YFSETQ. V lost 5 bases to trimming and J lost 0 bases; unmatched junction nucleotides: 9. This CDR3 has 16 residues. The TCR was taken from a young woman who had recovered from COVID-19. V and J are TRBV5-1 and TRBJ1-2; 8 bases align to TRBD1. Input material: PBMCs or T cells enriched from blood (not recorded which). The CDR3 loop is CASSPSQGASNYGYTF. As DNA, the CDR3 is TGCGCCAGCAGTCCTAGCCAGGGGGCTTCTAACTATGGCTACACCTTC.